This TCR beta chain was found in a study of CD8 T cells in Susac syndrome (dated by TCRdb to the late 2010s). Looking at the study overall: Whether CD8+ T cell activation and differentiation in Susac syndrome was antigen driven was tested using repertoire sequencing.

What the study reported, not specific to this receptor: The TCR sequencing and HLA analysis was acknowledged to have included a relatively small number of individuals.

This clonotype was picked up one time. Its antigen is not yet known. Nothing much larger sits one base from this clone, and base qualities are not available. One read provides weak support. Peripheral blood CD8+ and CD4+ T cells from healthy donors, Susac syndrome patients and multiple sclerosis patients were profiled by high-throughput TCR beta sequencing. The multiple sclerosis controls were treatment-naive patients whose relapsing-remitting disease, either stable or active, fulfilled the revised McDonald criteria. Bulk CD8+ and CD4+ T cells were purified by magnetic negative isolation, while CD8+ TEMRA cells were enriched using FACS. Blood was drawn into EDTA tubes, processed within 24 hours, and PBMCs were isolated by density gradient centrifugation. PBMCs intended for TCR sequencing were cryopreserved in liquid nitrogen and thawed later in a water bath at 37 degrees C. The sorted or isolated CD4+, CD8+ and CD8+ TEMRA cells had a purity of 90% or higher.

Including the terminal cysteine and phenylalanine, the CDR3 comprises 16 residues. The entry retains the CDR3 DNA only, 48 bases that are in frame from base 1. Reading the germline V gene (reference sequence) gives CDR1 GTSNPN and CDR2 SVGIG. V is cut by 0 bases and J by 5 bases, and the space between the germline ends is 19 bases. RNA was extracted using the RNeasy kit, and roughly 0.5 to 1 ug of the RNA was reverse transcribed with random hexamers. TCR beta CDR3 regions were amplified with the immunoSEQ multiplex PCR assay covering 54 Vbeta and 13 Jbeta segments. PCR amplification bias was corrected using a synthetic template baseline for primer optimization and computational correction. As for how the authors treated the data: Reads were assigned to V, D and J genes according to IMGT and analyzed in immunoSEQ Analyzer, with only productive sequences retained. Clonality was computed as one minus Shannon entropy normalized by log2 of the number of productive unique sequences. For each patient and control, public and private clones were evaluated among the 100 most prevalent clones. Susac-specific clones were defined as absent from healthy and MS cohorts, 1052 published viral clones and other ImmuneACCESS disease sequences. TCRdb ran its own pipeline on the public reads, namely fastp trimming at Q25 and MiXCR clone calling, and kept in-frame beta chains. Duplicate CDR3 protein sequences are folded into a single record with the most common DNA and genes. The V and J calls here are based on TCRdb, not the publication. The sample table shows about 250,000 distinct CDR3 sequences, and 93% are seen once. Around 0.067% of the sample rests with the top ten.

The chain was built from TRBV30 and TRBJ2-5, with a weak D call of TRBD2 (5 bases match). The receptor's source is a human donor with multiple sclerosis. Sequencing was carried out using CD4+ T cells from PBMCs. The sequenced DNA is TGTGCCTGGAGTGTCTCTTTCACGGGGATAGCGGAGACCCAGTACTTC. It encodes CAWSVSFTGIAETQYF.